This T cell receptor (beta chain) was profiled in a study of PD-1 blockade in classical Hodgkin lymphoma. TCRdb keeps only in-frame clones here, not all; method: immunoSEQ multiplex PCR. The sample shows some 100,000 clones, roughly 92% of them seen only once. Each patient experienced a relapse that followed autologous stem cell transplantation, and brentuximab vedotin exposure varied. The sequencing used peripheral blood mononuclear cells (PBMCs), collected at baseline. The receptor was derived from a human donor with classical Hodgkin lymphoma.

In nucleotides, the CDR3 is TGTGCCAGCAGCTTGGAAGCCGCCGGGATGTACTCCTACGAGCAGTACTTC. Translation: CASSLEAAGMYSYEQYF. The J gene is TRBJ2-7, the V gene TRBV5-6; D is possibly TRBD2 (5 bases). The V end lost 0 bases, the J end lost 0 bases, and 16 bases lay between the germline ends. The CDR3 has 17 residues. Per germline, CDR1 SGHDT and CDR2 YYEEEE.